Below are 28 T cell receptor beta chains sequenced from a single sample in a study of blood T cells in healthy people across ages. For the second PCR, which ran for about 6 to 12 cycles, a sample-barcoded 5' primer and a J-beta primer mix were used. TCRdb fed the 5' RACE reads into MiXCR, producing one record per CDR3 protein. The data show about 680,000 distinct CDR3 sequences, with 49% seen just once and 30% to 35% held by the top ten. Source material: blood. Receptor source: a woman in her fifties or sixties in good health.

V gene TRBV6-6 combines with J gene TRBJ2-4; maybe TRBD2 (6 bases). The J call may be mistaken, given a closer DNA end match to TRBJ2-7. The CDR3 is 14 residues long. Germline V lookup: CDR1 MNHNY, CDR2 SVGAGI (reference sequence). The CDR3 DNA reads TGTGCCAGCAGTTATGACGGACTAAACTACGAGCAGTACTTC. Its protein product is CASSYDGLNYEQYF.

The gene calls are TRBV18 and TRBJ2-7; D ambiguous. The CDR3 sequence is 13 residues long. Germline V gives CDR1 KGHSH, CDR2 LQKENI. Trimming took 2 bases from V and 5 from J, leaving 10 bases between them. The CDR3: CASSPMTGHEQYF. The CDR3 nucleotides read TGTGCCAGCTCACCAATGACGGGCCACGAGCAGTACTTC.

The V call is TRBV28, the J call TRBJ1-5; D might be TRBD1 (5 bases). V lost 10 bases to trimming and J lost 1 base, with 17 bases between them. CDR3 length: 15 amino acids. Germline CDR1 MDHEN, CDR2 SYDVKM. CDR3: CATAAPGTSNQPQHF. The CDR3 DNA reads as TGTGCCACCGCCGCTCCGGGGACCAGCAATCAGCCCCAGCATTTT. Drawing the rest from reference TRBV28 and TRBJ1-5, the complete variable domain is DVKVTQSSRYLVKRTGEKVFLECVQDMDHENMFWYRQDPGLGLRLIYFSYDVKMKEKGDIPEGYSVSREKKERFSLILESASTNQTSMYLCATAAPGTSNQPQHFGDGTRLSIL.

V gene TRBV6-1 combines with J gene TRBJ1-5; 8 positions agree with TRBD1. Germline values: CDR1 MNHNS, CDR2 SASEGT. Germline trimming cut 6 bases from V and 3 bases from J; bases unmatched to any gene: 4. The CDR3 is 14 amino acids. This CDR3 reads CASRPDRDNQPQHF. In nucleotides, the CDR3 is TGTGCCAGCAGACCGGACAGGGACAATCAGCCCCAGCATTTT.

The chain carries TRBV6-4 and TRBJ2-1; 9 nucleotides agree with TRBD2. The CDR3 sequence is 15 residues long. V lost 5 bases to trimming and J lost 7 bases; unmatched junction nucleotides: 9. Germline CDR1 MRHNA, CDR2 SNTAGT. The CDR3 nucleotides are TGTGCCAGCAGTTTTCTTAGCGGGGGTATGAATGAGCAGTTCTTC. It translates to CASSFLSGGMNEQFF.

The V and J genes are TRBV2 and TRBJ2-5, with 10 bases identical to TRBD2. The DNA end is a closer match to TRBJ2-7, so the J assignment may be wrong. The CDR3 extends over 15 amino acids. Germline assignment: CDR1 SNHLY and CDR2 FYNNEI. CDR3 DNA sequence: TGTGCCAGCACCTTAAGAAGCGGGAGGGACAGCGAGCAGTACTTC. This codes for CASTLRSGRDSEQYF.

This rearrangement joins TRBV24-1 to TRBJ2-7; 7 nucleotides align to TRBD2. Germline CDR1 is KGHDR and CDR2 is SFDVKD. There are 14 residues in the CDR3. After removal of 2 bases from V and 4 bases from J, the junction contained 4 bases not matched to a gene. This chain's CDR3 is CATSDSGGGYEQYF. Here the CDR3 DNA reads TGTGCCACCAGTGATTCCGGGGGAGGGTACGAGCAGTACTTC.

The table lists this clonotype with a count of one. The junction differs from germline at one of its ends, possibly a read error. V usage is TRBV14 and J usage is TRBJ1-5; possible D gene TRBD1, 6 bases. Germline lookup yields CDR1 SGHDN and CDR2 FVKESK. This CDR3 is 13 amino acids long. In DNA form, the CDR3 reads TGTGCCAACAGCCCACCAGGGGATCAGCCCCAGCATTTT. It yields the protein CANSPPGDQPQHF.

The CDR3 bases are TGTGCCAGCAGCGAGGGGGGCACGATGGAGACCCAGTACTTC. It translates to CASSEGGTMETQYF. V usage is TRBV9 and J usage is TRBJ2-5; D possibly matches TRBD1 or TRBD2 (6 bases each). With 3 bases removed from V and 5 bases from J, the gap between germline ends came to 14 bases. Germline V gene lookup returns CDR1 SGDLS and CDR2 YYNGEE. CDR3 length: 14 residues.

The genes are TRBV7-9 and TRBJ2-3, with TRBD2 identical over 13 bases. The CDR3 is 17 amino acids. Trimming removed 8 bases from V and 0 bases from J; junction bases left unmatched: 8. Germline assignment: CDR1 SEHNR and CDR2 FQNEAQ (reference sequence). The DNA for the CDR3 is TGTGCCAGCTGGGGGACTAGCGGGATTGGAAGCACAGATACGCAGTATTTT. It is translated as CASWGTSGIGSTDTQYF.

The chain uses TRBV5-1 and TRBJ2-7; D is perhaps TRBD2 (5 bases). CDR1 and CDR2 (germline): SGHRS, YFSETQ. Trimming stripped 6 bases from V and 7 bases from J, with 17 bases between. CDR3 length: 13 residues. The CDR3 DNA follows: TGCGCCAGCACCACTCAGTCCCCGGGGGAGCAGTACTTC. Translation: CASTTQSPGEQYF.

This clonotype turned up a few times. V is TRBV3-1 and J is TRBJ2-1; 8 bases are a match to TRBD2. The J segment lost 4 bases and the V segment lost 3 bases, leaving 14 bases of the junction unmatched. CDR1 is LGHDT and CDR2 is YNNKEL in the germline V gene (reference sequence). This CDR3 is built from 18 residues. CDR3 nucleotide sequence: TGTGCCAGCAGCCAGTGGCTAGCGGGCCCAACTACGTACAATGAGCAGTTCTTC. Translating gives CASSQWLAGPTTYNEQFF.

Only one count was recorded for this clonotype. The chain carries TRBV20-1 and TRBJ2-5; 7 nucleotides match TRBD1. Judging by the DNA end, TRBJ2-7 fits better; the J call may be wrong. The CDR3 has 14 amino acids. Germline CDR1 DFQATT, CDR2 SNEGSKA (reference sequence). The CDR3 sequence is CSASSGQAPYEQYF. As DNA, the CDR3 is TGCAGTGCTAGCTCCGGACAGGCCCCCTACGAGCAGTACTTC.

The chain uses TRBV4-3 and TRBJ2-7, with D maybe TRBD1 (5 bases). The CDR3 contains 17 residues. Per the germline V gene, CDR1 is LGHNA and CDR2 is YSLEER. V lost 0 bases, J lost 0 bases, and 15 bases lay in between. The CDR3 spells CASSQDGVAGHSYEQYF. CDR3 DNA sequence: TGCGCCAGCAGCCAAGATGGCGTCGCAGGGCACTCCTACGAGCAGTACTTC.

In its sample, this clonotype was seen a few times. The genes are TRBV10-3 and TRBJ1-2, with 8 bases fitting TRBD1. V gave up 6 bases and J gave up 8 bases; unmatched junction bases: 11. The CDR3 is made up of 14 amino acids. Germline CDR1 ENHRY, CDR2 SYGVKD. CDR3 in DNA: TGTGCCATCAGGGACAGGGACGGCTTAGGAGGCTACACCTTC. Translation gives CAIRDRDGLGGYTF.

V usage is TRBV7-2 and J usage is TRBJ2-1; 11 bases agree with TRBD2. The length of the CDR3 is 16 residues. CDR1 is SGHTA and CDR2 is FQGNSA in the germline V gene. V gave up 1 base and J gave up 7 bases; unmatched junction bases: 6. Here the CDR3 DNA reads TGTGCCAGCAGCTTAGACAGGACTAGCGGGCGAAATGAGCAGTTCTTC. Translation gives CASSLDRTSGRNEQFF.

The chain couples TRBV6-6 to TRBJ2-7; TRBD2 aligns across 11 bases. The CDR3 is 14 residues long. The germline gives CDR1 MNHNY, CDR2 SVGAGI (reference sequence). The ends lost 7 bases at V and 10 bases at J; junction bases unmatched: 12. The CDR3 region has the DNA TGTGCCAGCACCGGGACTAGCGGTAAAAACAGTCAGTACTTC. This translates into CASTGTSGKNSQYF.

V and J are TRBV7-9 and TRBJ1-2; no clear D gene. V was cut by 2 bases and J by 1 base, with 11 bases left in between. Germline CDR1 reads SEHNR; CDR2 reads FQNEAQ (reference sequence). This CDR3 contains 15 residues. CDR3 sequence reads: CASSLSNSLNYGYTF. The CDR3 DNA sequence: TGTGCCAGCAGCTTAAGCAACTCACTTAACTATGGCTACACCTTC.

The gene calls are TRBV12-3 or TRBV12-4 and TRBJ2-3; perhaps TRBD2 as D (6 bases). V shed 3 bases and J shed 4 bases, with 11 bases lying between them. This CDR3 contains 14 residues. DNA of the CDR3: TGTGCCAGCAGTTTTACTAGCAATCCAGATACGCAGTATTTT. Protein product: CASSFTSNPDTQYF.

The CDR3 sequence is CASSPTGKPYGYTF. The CDR3 DNA sequence: TGTGCCAGCAGCCCCACAGGCAAGCCCTATGGCTACACCTTC. The gene calls are TRBV7-2 and TRBJ1-2; the D gene is possibly TRBD1 (5 bases). Trimming left V 5 bases short and J 4 bases short, with 14 bases between. The CDR3 is 14 residues long. Germline assignment: CDR1 SGHTA and CDR2 FQGNSA. The full variable domain, in which reference TRBV7-2 and TRBJ1-2 provide the parts outside the CDR3, is GAGVSQSPSNKVTEKGKDVELRCDPISGHTALYWYRQSLGQGLEFLIYFQGNSAPDKSGLPSDRFSAERTGGSVSTLTIQRTQQEDSAVYLCASSPTGKPYGYTFGSGTRLTVV.

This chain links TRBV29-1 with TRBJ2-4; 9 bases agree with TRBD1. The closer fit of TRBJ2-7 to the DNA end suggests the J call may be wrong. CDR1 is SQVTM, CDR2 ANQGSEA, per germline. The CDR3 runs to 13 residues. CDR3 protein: CSVEGDRANEQYF. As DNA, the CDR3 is TGCAGCGTTGAAGGGGACAGGGCCAACGAGCAGTACTTC.

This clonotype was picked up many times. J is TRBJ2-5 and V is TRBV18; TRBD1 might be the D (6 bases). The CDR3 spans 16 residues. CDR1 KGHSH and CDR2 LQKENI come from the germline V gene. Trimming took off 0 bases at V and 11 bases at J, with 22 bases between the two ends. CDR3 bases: TGTGCCAGCTCACCACCGGTTAGTCTCTTAGCAGGGGAGCAGTACTTC. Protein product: CASSPPVSLLAGEQYF.

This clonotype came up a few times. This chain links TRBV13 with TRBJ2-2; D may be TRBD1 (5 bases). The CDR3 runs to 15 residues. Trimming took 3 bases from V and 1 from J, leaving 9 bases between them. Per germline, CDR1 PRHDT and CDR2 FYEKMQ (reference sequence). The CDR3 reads CASSLQGLNTGELFF. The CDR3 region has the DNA TGTGCCAGCAGCTTGCAGGGATTGAACACCGGGGAGCTGTTTTTT. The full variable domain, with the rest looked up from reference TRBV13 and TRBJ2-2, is AAGVIQSPRHLIKEKRETATLKCYPIPRHDTVYWYQQGPGQDPQFLISFYEKMQSDKGSIPDRFSAQQFSDYHSELNMSSLELGDSALYFCASSLQGLNTGELFFGEGSRLTVL.

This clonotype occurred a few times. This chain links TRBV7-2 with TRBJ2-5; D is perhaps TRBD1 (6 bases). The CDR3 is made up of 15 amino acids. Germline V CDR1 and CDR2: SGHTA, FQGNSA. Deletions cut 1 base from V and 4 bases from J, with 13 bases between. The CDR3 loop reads CASSLVLGAGETQYF. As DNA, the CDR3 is TGTGCCAGCAGCTTAGTTTTGGGGGCGGGAGAGACCCAGTACTTC. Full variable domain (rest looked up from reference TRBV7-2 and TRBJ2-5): GAGVSQSPSNKVTEKGKDVELRCDPISGHTALYWYRQSLGQGLEFLIYFQGNSAPDKSGLPSDRFSAERTGGSVSTLTIQRTQQEDSAVYLCASSLVLGAGETQYFGPGTRLLVL.

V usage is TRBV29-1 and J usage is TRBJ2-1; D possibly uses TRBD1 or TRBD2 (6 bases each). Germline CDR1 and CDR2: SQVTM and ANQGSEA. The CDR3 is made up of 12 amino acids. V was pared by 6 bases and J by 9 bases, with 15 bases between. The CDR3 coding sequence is TGCAGCGTAGGAACAGGGAGGAGTGAGCAGTTCTTC. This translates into CSVGTGRSEQFF.

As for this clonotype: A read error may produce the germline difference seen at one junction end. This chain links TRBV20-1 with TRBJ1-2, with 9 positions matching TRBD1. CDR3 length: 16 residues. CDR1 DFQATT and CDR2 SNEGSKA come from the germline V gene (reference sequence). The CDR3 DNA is TGCAGTGCTGGAGATCAGTGGGGACAGGGATCCCTAGGCTACACCTTC. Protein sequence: CSAGDQWGQGSLGYTF.

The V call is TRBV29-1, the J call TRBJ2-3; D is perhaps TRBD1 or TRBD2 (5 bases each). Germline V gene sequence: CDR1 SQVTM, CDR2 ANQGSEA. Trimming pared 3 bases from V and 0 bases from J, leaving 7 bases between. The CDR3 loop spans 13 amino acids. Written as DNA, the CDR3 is TGCAGCGTTGATGAGGGGAGCACAGATACGCAGTATTTT. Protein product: CSVDEGSTDTQYF.

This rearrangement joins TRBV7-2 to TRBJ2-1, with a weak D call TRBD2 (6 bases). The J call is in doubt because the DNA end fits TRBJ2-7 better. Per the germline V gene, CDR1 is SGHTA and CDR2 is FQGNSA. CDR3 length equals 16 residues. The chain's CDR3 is CASSLVAGLQYNEQYF. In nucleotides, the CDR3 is TGTGCCAGCAGCTTAGTTGCGGGATTACAGTACAATGAGCAGTACTTC.